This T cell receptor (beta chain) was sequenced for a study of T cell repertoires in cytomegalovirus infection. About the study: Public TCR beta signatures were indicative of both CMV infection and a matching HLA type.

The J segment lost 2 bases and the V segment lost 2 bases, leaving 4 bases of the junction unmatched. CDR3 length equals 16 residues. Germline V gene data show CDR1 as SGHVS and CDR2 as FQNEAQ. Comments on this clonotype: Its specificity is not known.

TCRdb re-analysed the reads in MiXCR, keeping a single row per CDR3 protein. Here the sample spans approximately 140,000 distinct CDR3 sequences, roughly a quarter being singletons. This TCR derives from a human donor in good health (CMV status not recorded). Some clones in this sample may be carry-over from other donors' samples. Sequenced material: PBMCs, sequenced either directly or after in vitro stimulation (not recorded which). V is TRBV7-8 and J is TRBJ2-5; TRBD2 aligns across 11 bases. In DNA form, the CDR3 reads TGTGCCAGCAGCTTATATGGGACTAGCGGACAAGAGACCCAGTACTTC. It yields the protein CASSLYGTSGQETQYF.